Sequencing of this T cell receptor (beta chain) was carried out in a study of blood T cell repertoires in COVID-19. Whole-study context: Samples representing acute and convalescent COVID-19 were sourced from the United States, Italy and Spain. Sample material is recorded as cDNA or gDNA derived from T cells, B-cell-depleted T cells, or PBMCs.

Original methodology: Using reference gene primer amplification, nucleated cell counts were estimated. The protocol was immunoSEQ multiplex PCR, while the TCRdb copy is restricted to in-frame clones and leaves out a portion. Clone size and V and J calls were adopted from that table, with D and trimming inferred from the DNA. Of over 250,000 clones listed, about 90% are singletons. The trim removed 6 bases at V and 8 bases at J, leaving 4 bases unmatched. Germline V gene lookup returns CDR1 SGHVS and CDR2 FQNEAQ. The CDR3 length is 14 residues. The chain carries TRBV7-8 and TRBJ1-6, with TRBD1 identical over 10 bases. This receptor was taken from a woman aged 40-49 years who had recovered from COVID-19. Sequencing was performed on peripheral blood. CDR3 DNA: TGTGCCAGCAGAGCCGGGACAGGGGATTCACCCCTCCACTTT. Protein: CASRAGTGDSPLHF.